These T cell receptor beta chains were read from a single sample in a study of shared clonotypes between healthy human individuals. Only in-frame clones appear in the TCRdb table, and some are missing; sequencing was by immunoSEQ multiplex PCR. Among around 2,000,000 clones, 85% to 95% were seen once, and the ten largest hold roughly 0.13%. Sequencing used naive CD4+ T cells sorted from blood. These receptors were taken from a young man in good health. The CDR3 runs from the conserved cysteine through the conserved F or W. The order of the fields is clone size, V gene, D gene, J gene, CDR3 DNA, CDR3 protein. D genes are given only for firm matches. Some rows have no size entry. The others give once, few or many, or a class for an expanded clone.

-	TRBV5-4	TRBD2	TRBJ2-1	TGTGCCAGCAGCTTGCCTAGCGGGAGGGGCAATGAGCAGTTCTTC	CASSLPSGRGNEQFF
-	TRBV7-8	-	TRBJ1-1	TGTGCCAGCAGCTTAGGGGTCCTGATGAACACTGAAGCTTTCTTT	CASSLGVLMNTEAFF
-	TRBV18	-	TRBJ1-2	TGTGCCAGCTCACAGACAGATAACTATGGCTACACCTTC	CASSQTDNYGYTF
few	TRBV13	-	TRBJ1-1	TGTGCCAGCAGCTTAGCCTTTCGAGAGACGAACACTGAAGCTTTCTTT	CASSLAFRETNTEAFF
-	TRBV19	-	TRBJ1-2	TGTGCCAGTAGTACCCTACAGGGTCAGCGCTACACCTTC	CASSTLQGQRYTF
once	TRBV18	-	TRBJ1-2	TGTGCCAGCTCACCATCCCGAGTCTATGGCTACACCTTC	CASSPSRVYGYTF
-	TRBV4-3	-	TRBJ1-1	TGCGCCAGCAGCCTCATGGACGGGATGGGCACTGAAGCTTTCTTT	CASSLMDGMGTEAFF
-	TRBV6-5	-	TRBJ2-4	TGTGCCAGCCGCAACCAGGGAGGCCCCAAAAACATTCAGTACTTC	CASRNQGGPKNIQYF
-	TRBV11-2	TRBD2	TRBJ2-7	TGTGCCAGCAGCCCTAGCACTGGCCGGTCCTCCGGGGGGGAGCAGTACTTC	CASSPSTGRSSGGEQYF
-	TRBV6-6	TRBD1	TRBJ2-7	TGTGCCAGCAGTTACTCGACAGGGGGGAGTTCCTACGAGCAGTACTTC	CASSYSTGGSSYEQYF
-	TRBV5-1	TRBD1	TRBJ2-3	TGCGCCAGCAGCGATCCGAGACAGGGGGGCGCAGATACGCAGTATTTT	CASSDPRQGGADTQYF
-	TRBV9	-	TRBJ2-1	TGTGCCAGCAGCCCACAGGGGCCGGGAGGCTCCTACAATGAGCAGTTCTTC	CASSPQGPGGSYNEQFF
once	TRBV19	-	TRBJ2-7	TGTGCCAGTAGTATTACAGGGAACGAGCAGTACTTC	CASSITGNEQYF
-	TRBV5-3	-	TRBJ2-7	TGTGCCAGCGCATGGACAATGAGCTCCTACGAGCAGTACTTC	CASAWTMSSYEQYF
-	TRBV2	TRBD2	TRBJ2-7	TGTGCCAGTAGACTAGCTAGGGAGCAGTACTTC	CASRLAREQYF
once	TRBV18	TRBD2	TRBJ2-1	TGTGCCAGCTCATCGCGGGTGGGACTAGCGGCAATTTCCTACAATGAGCAGTTCTTC	CASSSRVGLAAISYNEQFF
-	TRBV10-1	-	TRBJ2-3	TGCGCCAGCAGTCGGAGGGCCGCGGGCACAGATACGCAGTATTTT	CASSRRAAGTDTQYF
-	TRBV7-2	-	TRBJ2-5	TGTGCCAGCAGCACCAGGGGGGAAGAGACCCAGTACTTC	CASSTRGEETQYF
-	TRBV6-1	-	TRBJ2-2	TGTGCCAGCGATGGCGGGCCCAGGGAGCTGTTTTTT	CASDGGPRELFF
-	TRBV29-1	-	TRBJ2-2	TGCAGCGTTGAGGACGGCAAAGACACCGGGGAGCTGTTTTTT	CSVEDGKDTGELFF
-	TRBV6-5	-	TRBJ1-1	TGTGCCAGCAGTCCAAACCTCGGGGGGGTAAGGACTTTCTTT	CASSPNLGGVRTFF
-	TRBV28	-	TRBJ1-5	TGTGCCAGCAGGACCAAAGGGGGGATCGGCAATCAGCCCCAGCATTTT	CASRTKGGIGNQPQHF
-	TRBV5-1	-	TRBJ2-3	TGCGCCAGCAGCTTCACAGGGTCAGATACGCAGTATTTT	CASSFTGSDTQYF
-	TRBV11-2	-	TRBJ2-7	TGTGCCAGCAGCTCCGGTCTGCAGGGTCGCGAGCAGTACTTC	CASSSGLQGREQYF
-	TRBV4-3	-	TRBJ2-1	TGCGCCAGCAGCCAAGGACGGGGCGTAGGGCAGTTCTTC	CASSQGRGVGQFF
-	TRBV6-5	-	TRBJ2-7	TGTGCCAGCATTGACGACCGGGACTTGTTCTACGAGCAGTACTTC	CASIDDRDLFYEQYF
-	TRBV7-2	-	TRBJ1-3	TGTGCCAGCAGCTTGTCCGTAGGAAACACCATATATTTT	CASSLSVGNTIYF
-	TRBV29-1	-	TRBJ1-1	TGCAGCGTTGTCAATGCGGGGCAAACTGAAGCTTTCTTT	CSVVNAGQTEAFF
-	TRBV9	-	TRBJ2-2	TGTGCCAGCAGTGGCACGAACCACCAGGGGGGACGGAACACCGGGGAGCTGTTTTTT	CASSGTNHQGGRNTGELFF
-	TRBV6-1	-	TRBJ1-5	TGTGCCAGCAGTGAAGGACAGACTAGCAATCAGCCCCAGCATTTT	CASSEGQTSNQPQHF
-	TRBV18	-	TRBJ1-3	TGTGCCAGCTCCCTGAGGCAGTCCGACTCTGGAAACACCATATATTTT	CASSLRQSDSGNTIYF
-	TRBV11-2	TRBD2	TRBJ2-1	TGTGCCAGCAGACACCCGGGGCGGGAGGGAATCTACAATGAGCAGTTCTTC	CASRHPGREGIYNEQFF
-	TRBV5-5	TRBD2	TRBJ2-3	TGTGCCAGCAGCTTGGAGACTAGCGGGGGCCCTTATACGCAGTATTTT	CASSLETSGGPYTQYF
-	TRBV2	-	TRBJ2-1	TGTGCCAGCACGCCGGGACTTTCCTACAATGAGCAGTTCTTC	CASTPGLSYNEQFF
-	TRBV5-1	TRBD1	TRBJ1-5	TGCGCCAGCAGCTTGTCAGGGGGCGGTCAGCCCCAGCATTTT	CASSLSGGGQPQHF
-	TRBV5-1	TRBD1	TRBJ2-7	TGCGCCAGCAGCCAAGGGACAGAATGGGGCGAGCAGTACTTC	CASSQGTEWGEQYF
once	TRBV5-1	TRBD2	TRBJ2-1	TGCGCCAGCAGCTCGGCGGGACTAGCGGGAGGGTTTTACTACAATGAGCAGTTCTTC	CASSSAGLAGGFYYNEQFF
-	TRBV7-9	-	TRBJ2-7	TGTGCCAGCAGCTTGGACAGTCCTACCTACGAGCAGTACTTC	CASSLDSPTYEQYF
-	TRBV9	-	TRBJ2-5	TGTGCCAGCAGCGTAGGAAGGCAAGACCTAGGGACCCAGTACTTC	CASSVGRQDLGTQYF
-	TRBV11-2	TRBD2	TRBJ2-4	TGTGCCAGCAGCTTACAGGGACTAGGGGACATTCAGTACTTC	CASSLQGLGDIQYF
-	TRBV5-1	-	TRBJ2-1	TGCGCCAGCTGCAAGGACCCGATGAGTTACAATGAGCAGTTCTTC	CASCKDPMSYNEQFF
once	TRBV5-4	TRBD1	TRBJ1-6	TGTGCCAGCAGCTCGACAGGGGGGTTAGGTTCACCCCTCCACTTT	CASSSTGGLGSPLHF
-	TRBV5-1	-	TRBJ1-1	TGCGCCAGCAGCTTAGGGACATCGGGAACTGAAGCTTTCTTT	CASSLGTSGTEAFF
-	TRBV5-1	-	TRBJ2-3	TGCGCCAGCAGCTTGGATCGTTTCCGGTCCACAGATACGCAGTATTTT	CASSLDRFRSTDTQYF